One and the same sample provided the 25 T cell receptor beta chains below, sequenced in a study of patients and donors after allogeneic stem cell transplantation. MiXCR was run by TCRdb on the RT-PCR reads, yielding one entry per CDR3 protein. The top ten clones hold less than 9.5% of a sample with hundreds of thousands of distinct CDR3 sequences, about a sixth of them seen once. The sample consisted of blood, either unsorted or a sorted T cell fraction (not recorded which). The receptor set was obtained from a human donor who was either an allogeneic HSCT recipient or a stem cell or donor lymphocyte infusion donor (not recorded which). It is not recorded whose cells these are; they may come from a transplant donor.

The chain carries TRBV4-1 and TRBJ1-1; D is undetermined. V lost 6 bases and J 1 base, leaving 21 bases between the germline ends. In germline, CDR1 is MGHRA, CDR2 YSYEKL. This CDR3 is built from 17 residues. Here the CDR3 reads CASSQRILVGSNTEAFF. CDR3 in DNA: TGCGCCAGCAGTCAACGTATCCTCGTTGGTTCGAACACTGAAGCTTTCTTT.

The table lists this clonotype with a few counts. The rearrangement uses TRBV5-6 and TRBJ2-6; weak D call: TRBD1 (6 bases). Germline V gene sequence: CDR1 SGHDT, CDR2 YYEEEE. Trimming left V 2 bases short and J 2 bases short, with 11 bases between. The CDR3 covers 16 residues. The CDR3 sequence is CASSFLGAAGANVLTF. The CDR3 coding sequence is TGTGCCAGCAGCTTTCTGGGGGCCGCTGGGGCCAACGTCCTGACTTTC.

V is TRBV2 and J is TRBJ2-5; 7 nucleotides line up with TRBD2. The germline gives CDR1 SNHLY, CDR2 FYNNEI. V gave up 1 base and J gave up 3 bases; unmatched junction bases: 5. The CDR3 spans 15 residues. The CDR3 sequence is CASSEGASGKETQYF. CDR3 sequence (DNA): TGTGCCAGCAGTGAAGGGGCTAGCGGAAAAGAGACCCAGTACTTC.

V is TRBV10-3 and J is TRBJ2-7; 9 nucleotides line up with TRBD1. After removal of 8 bases from V and 3 bases from J, the junction contained 11 bases not matched to a gene. CDR1 ENHRY and CDR2 SYGVKD come from the germline V gene. The CDR3 covers 15 residues. CDR3 coding DNA: TGTGCCATCGCCGTCCGGGACAGGGACCACTACGAGCAGTACTTC. It specifies CAIAVRDRDHYEQYF.

This rearrangement joins TRBV15 to TRBJ2-3; D remains unclear. The CDR3 is 15 residues long. V lost 0 bases and J lost 3, with 10 bases in between. Germline V gene lookup returns CDR1 LNHNV and CDR2 YYDKDF (reference sequence). The CDR3, as DNA: TGTGCCACCAGCAGAGATGGTTCGGATACAGATACGCAGTATTTT. This codes for CATSRDGSDTDTQYF. Based on the CDR3 plus reference TRBV15 and TRBJ2-3, the full variable domain is DAMVIQNPRYQVTQFGKPVTLSCSQTLNHNVMYWYQQKSSQAPKLLFHYYDKDFNNEADTPDNFQSRRPNTSFCFLDIRSPGLGDTAMYLCATSRDGSDTDTQYFGPGTRLTVL.

J is TRBJ2-7 and V is TRBV6-2 or TRBV6-3; D may be TRBD1 (6 bases). Looked up from germline, CDR1 is MNHEY and CDR2 is SVGEGT. The CDR3 consists of 13 residues. Trimming took 2 bases from V and 3 from J, leaving 8 bases between them. The CDR3 bases are TGTGCCAGCAGTTACGGACAGATCTACGAGCAGTACTTC. It encodes CASSYGQIYEQYF.

J is TRBJ1-1 and V is TRBV10-3, with D uncertain. Trimming removed 5 bases at V and 2 bases at J, with 9 bases between. CDR3 length: 13 residues. Germline lookup yields CDR1 ENHRY and CDR2 SYGVKD. CDR3 sequence: CAISQQPNTEAFF. The CDR3 coding sequence is TGTGCCATCAGTCAGCAGCCAAACACTGAAGCTTTCTTT.

This clonotype appeared a few times. The chain combines TRBV29-1 with TRBJ1-5; D ambiguous. V was pared by 7 bases and J by 7 bases, with 11 bases between. CDR1 and CDR2 from the germline V gene are SQVTM and ANQGSEA. This CDR3 has 11 residues. The CDR3, as DNA: TGCAGCGAGTACCTCCCCCAGCCCCAGCATTTT. It specifies CSEYLPQPQHF.

Only a few counts were recorded for this clonotype. The chain employs TRBV9 and TRBJ1-5; maybe TRBD1 (5 bases). With 3 bases removed from V and 6 bases from J, the gap between germline ends came to 10 bases. CDR1 and CDR2 from the germline V gene are SGDLS and YYNGEE. This CDR3 region has 13 residues. CDR3 protein: CASSGQLGQPQHF. In DNA, the CDR3 is TGTGCCAGCAGCGGACAGCTCGGTCAGCCCCAGCATTTT.

CDR3 region: CATYHRGSSGNTIYF. For the CDR3, the DNA is TGTGCCACCTACCACAGGGGTTCCTCTGGAAACACCATATATTTT. The V gene is TRBV6-1, the J gene TRBJ1-3; TRBD1 agrees at 7 bases. The CDR3 consists of 15 residues. CDR1 MNHNS and CDR2 SASEGT come from the germline V gene. With 10 bases clipped from V and 0 bases from J, the junction kept 9 bases outside the gene matches.

The chain carries TRBV20-1 and TRBJ2-5; D call uncertain. Germline lookup yields CDR1 DFQATT and CDR2 SNEGSKA (reference sequence). V lost 2 bases and J 1 base, leaving 5 bases between the germline ends. The CDR3 runs to 12 residues. The CDR3 DNA follows: TGCAGTGCTAGACAGTCCCAAGAGACCCAGTACTTC. Translated, it gives CSARQSQETQYF.

The chain joins TRBV10-3 to TRBJ2-7, with 10 bases lining up with TRBD2. With V trimmed by 4 bases and J by 5 bases, 5 bases remained unmatched. Germline values: CDR1 ENHRY, CDR2 SYGVKD. The CDR3 runs to 14 residues. In DNA form, the CDR3 reads TGTGCCATCAGTGTATCAAGCGGGGGGGACGAGCAGTACTTC. It encodes CAISVSSGGDEQYF.

The table lists this clonotype with a few counts. The V gene is TRBV6-5, the J gene TRBJ2-7; 10 bases line up with TRBD1. CDR3 size: 16 residues. CDR1 MNHEY and CDR2 SVGAGI come from the germline V gene. The trim removed 0 bases at V and 2 bases at J, leaving 4 bases unmatched. The CDR3 sequence is CASSYSRQGAPYEQYF. CDR3 bases: TGTGCCAGCAGTTACTCTAGACAGGGGGCCCCCTACGAGCAGTACTTC.

The chain employs TRBV14 and TRBJ1-1, with a possible D match to TRBD1 (5 bases). V lost 2 bases, J lost 3 bases, and 16 bases lay in between. The germline V gene encodes CDR1 SGHDN and CDR2 FVKESK. The CDR3 length is 16 residues. The CDR3 nucleotides are TGTGCCAGCAGCCAACGGTTAGGGGCGAGGGACACTGAAGCTTTCTTT. Translation gives CASSQRLGARDTEAFF.

The rearrangement uses TRBV11-2 and TRBJ1-6; D unresolved. Germline CDR1 reads SGHAT; CDR2 reads FQNNGV. The CDR3 contains 15 residues. V lost 3 bases to trimming and J lost 9 bases, with 15 bases between them. In nucleotides, the CDR3 is TGTGCCAGCAGCTTGTCAGCCTCGGGGAGTTCACCCCTCCACTTT. Protein product: CASSLSASGSSPLHF.

This clonotype was detected only a few times. V is TRBV4-3 and J is TRBJ2-5, with D possibly being TRBD1 (6 bases). Looked up from germline, CDR1 is LGHNA and CDR2 is YSLEER. This CDR3 is 16 amino acids long. V shed 1 base and J shed 3 bases, with 15 bases lying between them. This chain's CDR3 is CASSQGTPGAKETQYF. In DNA form, the CDR3 reads TGCGCCAGCAGCCAAGGGACCCCAGGGGCGAAAGAGACCCAGTACTTC.

The rearrangement links TRBV7-3 to TRBJ2-3, with D possibly matching TRBD2 (5 bases). Germline CDR1 SGHTA, CDR2 FQGTGA. The CDR3 sequence is 17 residues long. V lost 5 bases and J 7 bases, leaving 25 bases between the germline ends. This CDR3 reads CASSTGSRGSLSNTQYF. The CDR3 region has the DNA TGTGCCAGCAGCACCGGCAGCCGGGGATCACTTTCCAATACGCAGTATTTT.

The chain links TRBV3-1 to TRBJ2-7, with D hard to call. The CDR3 is made up of 14 amino acids. Trimming left V 4 bases short and J 3 bases short, with 13 bases between. Per germline, CDR1 LGHDT and CDR2 YNNKEL (reference sequence). Here the CDR3 reads CASSLPRRYYEQYF. CDR3 sequence (DNA): TGTGCCAGCAGCCTCCCTCGACGGTACTACGAGCAGTACTTC.

The genes are TRBV11-3 and TRBJ2-1; TRBD1 agrees at 8 bases. Germline-derived CDR1 and CDR2 are SGHNT and YENEEA. V lost 1 base, J lost 4 bases, and 6 bases stayed unmatched. The CDR3 covers 16 residues. In DNA form, the CDR3 reads TGTGCCAGCAGCTTAGCGATGACAGGGGTTTACAATGAGCAGTTCTTC. Amino acid sequence: CASSLAMTGVYNEQFF.

This clonotype occurred a few times. The chain combines TRBV7-6 with TRBJ1-1; maybe TRBD1 (5 bases). Germline CDR1 is SGHVS and CDR2 is FNYEAQ. V was trimmed by 5 bases and J by 5 bases, leaving 18 bases between them. The CDR3 loop spans 15 amino acids. The CDR3 is CASSPILGAGTEAFF. The CDR3 nucleotides are TGTGCCAGCAGCCCTATTCTTGGGGCCGGGACTGAAGCTTTCTTT.

This clonotype was counted only a few times. This chain links TRBV9 with TRBJ2-3, with TRBD2 identical over 9 bases. CDR3 length: 16 residues. J gave up 1 base and V 2 bases, and 5 bases lay outside the gene matches. The germline V gene has CDR1 SGDLS and CDR2 YYNGEE. CDR3 protein: CASSVGTSRRTDTQYF. DNA of the CDR3: TGTGCCAGCAGCGTGGGGACTAGCAGACGCACAGATACGCAGTATTTT. Full variable domain (remainder filled in from reference TRBV9 and TRBJ2-3): DSGVTQTPKHLITATGQRVTLRCSPRSGDLSVYWYQQSLDQGLQFLIQYYNGEERAKGNILERFSAQQFPDLHSELNLSSLELGDSALYFCASSVGTSRRTDTQYFGPGTRLTVL.

The genes are TRBV5-1 and TRBJ2-4, with D uncertain. Trimming took 0 bases from V and 0 from J, leaving 10 bases between them. CDR1 SGHRS and CDR2 YFSETQ come from the germline V gene. This CDR3 has 16 amino acids. In nucleotides, the CDR3 is TGCGCCAGCAGCTTGGAAGAAAACATAGCCAAAAACATTCAGTACTTC. As protein: CASSLEENIAKNIQYF.

This clonotype was found a few times. Here the CDR3 DNA reads TGTGCCAGCAGCCAAGTACGGACGACGACCTACGAGCAGTACTTC. Protein: CASSQVRTTTYEQYF. This chain uses TRBV4-2 with TRBJ2-7; D unclear. This CDR3 region has 15 residues. The germline CDR1 and CDR2 sequences are LGHNA and YNFKEQ. V lost 1 base and J 2 bases, leaving 12 bases between the germline ends.

In this sample, this clonotype turned up a few times. The V call is TRBV24-1, the J call TRBJ1-2, with TRBD1 identical over 7 bases. The germline V gene encodes CDR1 KGHDR and CDR2 SFDVKD. The CDR3 is 13 residues long. The junction had 2 bases not matched to a gene; V was cut back by 4 bases and J by 4 bases. The DNA for the CDR3 is TGTGCCACCAGTGAAGGGGGCGCCTATGGCTACACCTTC. It specifies CATSEGGAYGYTF.

The rearrangement uses TRBV12-3 or TRBV12-4 and TRBJ1-2; D may be TRBD1 (5 bases). The CDR3 covers 17 residues. With 0 bases removed from V and 2 bases from J, the gap between germline ends came to 16 bases. CDR3 region: CASSLAATRDDNYGYTF. As DNA, the CDR3 is TGTGCCAGCAGTTTAGCCGCAACCCGGGACGACAACTATGGCTACACCTTC.